The rows below give T cell receptor beta chains drawn from one sample of a study of cytomegalovirus exposure and HLA in healthy donors. Libraries were prepared by immunoSEQ multiplex PCR; TCRdb keeps only in-frame clonotypes and omits some of them. The sample's table shows about 88,000 clones. The sample comprised PBMCs. These receptors were obtained from a girl aged 5-17 years in good health and CMV-seropositive. Both conserved end residues are part of each CDR3. D genes are given only for firm matches.

>TRBJ2-5|TRBV6-5|-
TGTGCCAGCAGTTACGTGTCGGGGGATAGGGAGGCCCAGTACTTC
CASSYVSGDREAQYF
>TRBJ2-3|TRBV30|TRBD2
TGTGCCTGGGGTGCTGCGGGACTAGCGGGGGCGCAGCGGGCAGATACGCAGTATTTT
CAWGAAGLAGAQRADTQYF
>TRBJ2-1|TRBV19|TRBD1
TGTGCCAGTAGTCCCAGCCAGGGGGACAATGAGCAGTTCTTC
CASSPSQGDNEQFF
>TRBJ2-2|TRBV6-5|TRBD1
TGTGCCAGCAGAACGACAGGGGCCGGGGAGCTGTTTTTT
CASRTTGAGELFF
>TRBJ1-1|TRBV13|TRBD1
TGTGCCAGCAGCTTACAGGGGGCGAACACTGAAGCTTTCTTT
CASSLQGANTEAFF
>TRBJ2-1|TRBV4-3|-
TGCGCCAGCAGCCAAGGCCAGCTAGTCTACAATGAGCAGTTCTTC
CASSQGQLVYNEQFF
>TRBJ1-2|TRBV5-5|TRBD1
TGTGCCAGCAGCTTAGGGACAGCGGACTATGGCTACACCTTC
CASSLGTADYGYTF
>TRBJ1-2|TRBV11-3|TRBD1
TGTGCCAGCAGCGAGTTGACAGGGAGCCATGGCTACACCTTC
CASSELTGSHGYTF
>TRBJ2-4|TRBV15|-
TGTGCCACCAGCAGAGAGGGCAGTCTAGCCAAAAACATTCAGTACTTC
CATSREGSLAKNIQYF
>TRBJ2-3|TRBV28|-
TGTGCCAGCAGTTTAACCCGGAGCGGTGAAAATAGGGATACGCAGTATTTT
CASSLTRSGENRDTQYF
>TRBJ2-2|TRBV10-3|-
TGTGCCATCAGTGAGGTCCAGGGGGGCACCGGGGAGCTGTTTTTT
CAISEVQGGTGELFF
>TRBJ2-3|TRBV7-9|-
TGTGCCAGCACCCCCCGGAGGGGTAGTAAAGATACGCAGTATTTT
CASTPRRGSKDTQYF
>TRBJ2-7|TRBV29-1|-
TGCAGCGTTGAGTCCGGCGGGGTCTACGAGCAGTACTTC
CSVESGGVYEQYF
>TRBJ2-6|TRBV5-6|-
TGTGCCAGCAGCTTGGTACCAGGGACTGGGGCCAACGTCCTGACTTTC
CASSLVPGTGANVLTF
>TRBJ2-3|TRBV7-9|-
TGTGCCAGCAGCCACACAGATACGCAGTATTTT
CASSHTDTQYF
>TRBJ1-2|TRBV7-8|TRBD1
TGTGCCAGCAGCTCCTTCTACCTTACAGGGGATAGGTCTGCTGGCGGCTACACCTTC
CASSSFYLTGDRSAGGYTF
>TRBJ2-3|TRBV4-1|TRBD1
TGCGCCAGCAGCCAGGCCCCCGGGACAGTACACACAGATACGCAGTATTTT
CASSQAPGTVHTDTQYF
>TRBJ1-2|TRBV13|TRBD1
TGTGCCAGCAGAAAACAGGGGGGTAACTATGGCTACACCTTC
CASRKQGGNYGYTF
>TRBJ1-5|TRBV5-3|-
TGTGCCAGAAGCTTGCTTCGGTACGGTGATAGCAATCAGCCCCAGCATTTT
CARSLLRYGDSNQPQHF
>TRBJ1-5|TRBV18|TRBD1
TGTGCCAGCTCGGGGACAGAAAATCAGCCCCAGCATTTT
CASSGTENQPQHF
>TRBJ2-3|TRBV9|-
TGTGCCAGCAGCGGGGGGCAGGGTGTAGTAGATACGCAGTATTTT
CASSGGQGVVDTQYF
>TRBJ2-2|TRBV9|TRBD1
TGTGCCAGCAGCGCCCCCGGGACAGGGGCCACCGGGGAGCTGTTTTTT
CASSAPGTGATGELFF
>TRBJ2-2|TRBV19|TRBD2
TGTGCCAGTAGTATAGGGACTAGCGGGGGTTACACCGGGGAGCTGTTTTTT
CASSIGTSGGYTGELFF
>TRBJ1-6|TRBV4-2|-
TGTGCCAGCAGCCAAGGAGAACCCCTTTCACCCCTCCACTTT
CASSQGEPLSPLHF
>TRBJ1-2|TRBV29-1|-
TGCAGCGTTCTTCAGCCGGGCTATGGCTACACCTTC
CSVLQPGYGYTF
>TRBJ1-2|TRBV6-1|-
TGTGCCAGCAGTGAAATTACCCCAGGGGGCTACACCTTC
CASSEITPGGYTF
>TRBJ2-2|TRBV27|TRBD1
TGTGCCAGCAGTTGGGGACAGGGGCGTGACACCGGGGAGCTGTTTTTT
CASSWGQGRDTGELFF
>TRBJ1-4|TRBV7-6|-
TGTGCCAGCAGCTTAGCGTGGGGAGCTAATGAAAAACTGTTTTTT
CASSLAWGANEKLFF
>TRBJ2-7|TRBV13|-
TGTGCCAGCAGCACACAGGGCACCGAGCAGTACTTC
CASSTQGTEQYF
>TRBJ1-5|TRBV9|TRBD1
TGTGCCAGCAGCGAGGGACAGGGGGGCAATCAGCCCCAGCATTTT
CASSEGQGGNQPQHF
>TRBJ2-1|TRBV6-1|-
TGTGCCAGCAGTACTAGCTCCTACAATGAGCAGTTCTTC
CASSTSSYNEQFF
>TRBJ1-6|TRBV5-1|-
TGCGCCAGCAGCTCGGGTCAGGGGAATTCACCCCTCCACTTT
CASSSGQGNSPLHF
>TRBJ2-7|TRBV5-1|-
TGCGCCAGCAGCTTGGGTGTCTCCTCCACGGCGTTCGGGGAGCAGTACTTC
CASSLGVSSTAFGEQYF
>TRBJ1-6|TRBV18|-
TGTGCCAGCTCACCGTCAAAGGCGGCAGCTGATAATTCACCCCTCCACTTT
CASSPSKAAADNSPLHF
>TRBJ1-2|TRBV29-1|-
TGCAGCGTTGGGACACTTTATGGCTACACCTTC
CSVGTLYGYTF
>TRBJ2-2|TRBV5-1|TRBD1
TGCGCCAGCAGCTTGGAGGGACAGGGGATTACGGGGGAGCTGTTTTTT
CASSLEGQGITGELFF
>TRBJ2-5|TRBV23-1|-
TGCGCCAGCAGTCGGTGTAAGGGGGGAGGGAATTACTTGAAAGAGACCCAGTACTTC
CASSRCKGGGNYLKETQYF
>TRBJ1-3|TRBV25-1|-
TGTGCCAGCATGAGGACAGCAGGAAACACCATATATTTT
CASMRTAGNTIYF
>TRBJ2-3|TRBV7-3|-
TGTGCCAGCAGCTTAACCGGGACAGATACGCAGTATTTT
CASSLTGTDTQYF
>TRBJ1-5|TRBV27|TRBD1
TGTGCCAGCAGTCCCCCGGCAGGGGGTAGGATCGGCAATCAGCCCCAGCATTTT
CASSPPAGGRIGNQPQHF
>TRBJ2-4|TRBV30|-
TGTGCCTGGAGTCGGGGTGCAAACATTCAGTACTTC
CAWSRGANIQYF
>TRBJ1-4|TRBV5-6|-
TGTGCCAGCAGCTTGGCCCGGGCGGGGATCAATGAAAAACTATTTTTT
CASSLARAGINEKLFF
>TRBJ1-1|TRBV4-3|TRBD1
TGCGCCAGCAGCCATGGGACAGGGTTATTAGGCACTGAAGCTTTCTTT
CASSHGTGLLGTEAFF
>TRBJ1-1|TRBV4-1|TRBD1
TGCGCCAGCAGCCAACGGGACAGCAACACTGAAGCTTTCTTT
CASSQRDSNTEAFF
>TRBJ1-2|TRBV19|-
TGTGCCAGTAGCCCTATGCTGGGGGCCCTTGATGGCTACACCTTC
CASSPMLGALDGYTF
>TRBJ1-3|TRBV5-4|-
TGTGCCAGCAGCCCTGCCGGGGGGAACACCATATATTTT
CASSPAGGNTIYF
>TRBJ2-3|TRBV25-1|-
TGTGCCAGCAGTGGTCGCTCTATCACAGATACGCAGTATTTT
CASSGRSITDTQYF
>TRBJ2-5|TRBV4-2|TRBD2
TGTGCCAGCAGCCAAGAACTGGGACTAGCGGGGGAGACCCAGTACTTC
CASSQELGLAGETQYF
>TRBJ2-2|TRBV7-2|TRBD1
TGTGCCAGCAGCTTAGAACCCGACAGGGTGGACGCCGGGGAGCTGTTTTTT
CASSLEPDRVDAGELFF